The text below deals with one TCR beta chain. Its antigen is currently unknown. The CDR3 is 15 residues long. V lost 6 bases and J lost 3, with 17 bases in between. TCRdb fed the RT-PCR reads into MiXCR, producing one record per CDR3 protein. The sample shows about 520,000 distinct CDR3 sequences, about 25% of them seen only once. This specimen belongs to a study of response to subunit inactivated influenza vaccine. The study, taken as a whole, reports: The authors proposed limited new T cell recruitment per seasonal influenza vaccination.

The chain has TRBV12-3 or TRBV12-4 and TRBJ1-1; a weak D match, TRBD1 (6 bases). The TCR was taken from a man aged 50 or older who received an inactivated influenza vaccine. Sample: CD4+ T cells sorted from PBMCs, taken 5 days after vaccination. The CDR3 region is CASRPTGSYYTEAFF. CDR3 bases: TGTGCCAGCAGACCTACAGGGAGTTATTACACTGAAGCTTTCTTT.